This T cell receptor (beta chain) was recovered during a study of T-cell memory formation after mild COVID-19. Regarding the study as a whole: Pre-infection memory held some responding clones, suggesting pre-existing cross-reactive T cells responded.

The V segment lost 5 bases and the J segment 15 bases; nucleotides outside the gene matches: 14. Germline V gene lookup returns CDR1 DFQATT and CDR2 SNEGSKA (reference sequence). This CDR3 has 13 residues. Notes on this clonotype: No antigen is known for it.

TCRdb independently ran MiXCR on the 5' RACE reads; one entry per CDR3 protein. The table lists 280,000 or so distinct CDR3 sequences, roughly 17% of them singletons. Sequenced sample: PBMCs or a T cell subset sorted from them (not recorded which). The receptor comes from a man aged 18 to 30 who had mild COVID-19 (a few samples of this study predate the infection). Cell type and time point are not known. This rearrangement joins TRBV20-1 to TRBJ2-1, with TRBD1 identical over 9 bases. CDR3 sequence (DNA): TGCAGTGCTGCTATCATAACCGGGACAGGGCTGTTCTTC. Residues: CSAAIITGTGLFF.